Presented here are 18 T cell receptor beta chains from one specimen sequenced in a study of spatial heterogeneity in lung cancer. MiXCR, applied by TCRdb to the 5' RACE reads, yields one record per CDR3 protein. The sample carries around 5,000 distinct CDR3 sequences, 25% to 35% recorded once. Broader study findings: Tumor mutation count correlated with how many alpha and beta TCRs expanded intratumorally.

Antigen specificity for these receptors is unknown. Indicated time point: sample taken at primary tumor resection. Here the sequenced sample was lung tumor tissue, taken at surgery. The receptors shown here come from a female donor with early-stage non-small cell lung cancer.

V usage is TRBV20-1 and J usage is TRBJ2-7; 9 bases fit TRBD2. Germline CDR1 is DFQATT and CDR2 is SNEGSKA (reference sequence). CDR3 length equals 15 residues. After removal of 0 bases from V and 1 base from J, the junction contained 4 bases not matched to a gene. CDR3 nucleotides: TGCAGTGCTAGAGATGGCCTAGCGGGATCCTACGAGCAGTACTTC. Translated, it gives CSARDGLAGSYEQYF.

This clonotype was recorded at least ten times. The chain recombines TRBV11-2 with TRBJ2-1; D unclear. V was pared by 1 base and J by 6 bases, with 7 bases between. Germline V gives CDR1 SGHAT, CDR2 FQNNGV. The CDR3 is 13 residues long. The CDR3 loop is CASSLVQFNEQFF. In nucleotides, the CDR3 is TGTGCCAGCAGCTTAGTTCAGTTCAATGAGCAGTTCTTC.

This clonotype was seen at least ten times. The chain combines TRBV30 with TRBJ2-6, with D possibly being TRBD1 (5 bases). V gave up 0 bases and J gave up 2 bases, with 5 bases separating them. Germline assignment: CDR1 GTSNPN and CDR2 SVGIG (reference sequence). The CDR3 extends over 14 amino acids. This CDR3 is CAWSVQAGANVLTF. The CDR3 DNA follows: TGTGCCTGGAGTGTACAGGCTGGGGCCAACGTCCTGACTTTC. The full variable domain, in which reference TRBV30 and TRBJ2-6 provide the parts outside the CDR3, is SQTIHQWPATLVQPVGSPLSLECTVEGTSNPNLYWYRQAAGRGLQLLFYSVGIGQISSEVPQNLSASRPQDRQFILSSKKLLLSDSGFYLCAWSVQAGANVLTFGAGSRLTVL.

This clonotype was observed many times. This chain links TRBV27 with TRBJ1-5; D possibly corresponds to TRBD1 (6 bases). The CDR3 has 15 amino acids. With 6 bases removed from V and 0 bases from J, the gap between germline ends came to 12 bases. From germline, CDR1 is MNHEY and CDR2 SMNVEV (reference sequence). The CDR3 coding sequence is TGTGCCAGCAGGGAAGGACAGCATAGCAATCAGCCCCAGCATTTT. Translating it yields CASREGQHSNQPQHF.

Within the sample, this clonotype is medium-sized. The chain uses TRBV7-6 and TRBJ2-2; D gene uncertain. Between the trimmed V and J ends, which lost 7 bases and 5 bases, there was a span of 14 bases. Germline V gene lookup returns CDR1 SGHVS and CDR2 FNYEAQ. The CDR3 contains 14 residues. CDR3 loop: CASNPQWGTGELFF. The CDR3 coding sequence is TGTGCCAGCAACCCCCAGTGGGGTACCGGGGAGCTGTTTTTT.

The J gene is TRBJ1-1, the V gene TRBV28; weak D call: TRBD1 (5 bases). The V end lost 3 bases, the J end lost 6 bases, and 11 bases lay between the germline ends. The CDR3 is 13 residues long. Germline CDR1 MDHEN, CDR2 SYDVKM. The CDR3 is CASSFIRGAEAFF. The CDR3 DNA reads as TGTGCCAGCAGTTTTATAAGGGGCGCTGAAGCTTTCTTT.

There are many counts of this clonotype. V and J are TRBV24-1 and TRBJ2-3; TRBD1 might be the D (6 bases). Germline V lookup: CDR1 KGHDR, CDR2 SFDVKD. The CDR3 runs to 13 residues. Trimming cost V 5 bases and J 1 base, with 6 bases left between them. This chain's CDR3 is CATSGQGTDTQYF. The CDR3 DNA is TGTGCCACCAGTGGACAGGGCACAGATACGCAGTATTTT.

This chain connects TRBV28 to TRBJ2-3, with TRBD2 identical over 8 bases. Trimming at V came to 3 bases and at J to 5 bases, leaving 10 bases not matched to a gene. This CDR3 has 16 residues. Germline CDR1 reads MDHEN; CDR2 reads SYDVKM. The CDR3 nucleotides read TGTGCCAGCAGTTTCAGTGCTAGCGGGTACCAAGATACGCAGTATTTT. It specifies CASSFSASGYQDTQYF.

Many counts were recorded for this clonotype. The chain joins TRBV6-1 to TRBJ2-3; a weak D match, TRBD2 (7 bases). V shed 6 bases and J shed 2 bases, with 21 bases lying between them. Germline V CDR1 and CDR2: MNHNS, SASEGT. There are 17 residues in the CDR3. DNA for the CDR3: TGTGCCAGCAGGCTAAGGGGGGGTCCCACTTCCACAGATACGCAGTATTTT. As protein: CASRLRGGPTSTDTQYF.

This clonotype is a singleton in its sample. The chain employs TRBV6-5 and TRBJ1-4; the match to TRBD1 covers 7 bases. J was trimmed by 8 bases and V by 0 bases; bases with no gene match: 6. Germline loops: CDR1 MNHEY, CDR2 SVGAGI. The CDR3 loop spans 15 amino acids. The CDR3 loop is CASSYSTGPGEKLFF. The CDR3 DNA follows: TGTGCCAGCAGTTACTCGACAGGGCCGGGGGAAAAACTGTTTTTT.

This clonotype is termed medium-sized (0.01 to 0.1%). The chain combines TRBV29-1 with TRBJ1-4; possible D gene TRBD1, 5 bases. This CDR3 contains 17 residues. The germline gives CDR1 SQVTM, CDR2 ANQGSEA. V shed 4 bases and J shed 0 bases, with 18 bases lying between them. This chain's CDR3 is CSVGLTVRGATNEKLFF. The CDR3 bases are TGCAGCGTTGGGCTTACCGTCCGAGGGGCAACTAATGAAAAACTGTTTTTT.

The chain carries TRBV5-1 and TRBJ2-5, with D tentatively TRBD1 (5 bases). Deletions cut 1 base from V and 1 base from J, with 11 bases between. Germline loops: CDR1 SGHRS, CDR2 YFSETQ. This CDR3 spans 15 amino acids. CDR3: CASSLSRQIQETQYF. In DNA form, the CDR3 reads TGCGCCAGCAGCTTGTCCCGACAGATCCAAGAGACCCAGTACTTC.

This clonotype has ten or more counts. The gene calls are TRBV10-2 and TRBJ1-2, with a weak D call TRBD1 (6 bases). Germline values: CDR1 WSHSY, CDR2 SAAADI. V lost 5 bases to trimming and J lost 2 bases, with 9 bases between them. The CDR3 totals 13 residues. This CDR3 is CASSNTGNYGYTF. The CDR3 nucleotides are TGCGCCAGCAGTAATACAGGGAACTATGGCTACACCTTC.

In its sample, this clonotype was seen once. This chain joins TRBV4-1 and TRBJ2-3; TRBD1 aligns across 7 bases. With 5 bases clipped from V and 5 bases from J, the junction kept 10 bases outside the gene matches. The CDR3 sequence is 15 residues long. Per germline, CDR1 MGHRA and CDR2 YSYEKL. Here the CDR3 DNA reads TGCGCCAGCAGCACCACGACAGGGCTGAGAGATACGCAGTATTTT. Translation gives CASSTTTGLRDTQYF.

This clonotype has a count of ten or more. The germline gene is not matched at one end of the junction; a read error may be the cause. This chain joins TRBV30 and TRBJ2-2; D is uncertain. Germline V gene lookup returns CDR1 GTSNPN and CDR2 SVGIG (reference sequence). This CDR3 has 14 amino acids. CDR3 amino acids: CARRLSSNTGELFF. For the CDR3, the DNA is TGTGCCCGGAGACTTAGTTCGAACACCGGGGAGCTGTTTTTT.

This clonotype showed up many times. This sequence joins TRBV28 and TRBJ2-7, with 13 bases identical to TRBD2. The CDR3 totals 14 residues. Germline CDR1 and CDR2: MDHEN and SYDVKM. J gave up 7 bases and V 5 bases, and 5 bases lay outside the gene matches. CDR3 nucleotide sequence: TGTGCCAGCAGTACTAGCGGGGGGGCCCGGGAGCAGTACTTC. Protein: CASSTSGGAREQYF.

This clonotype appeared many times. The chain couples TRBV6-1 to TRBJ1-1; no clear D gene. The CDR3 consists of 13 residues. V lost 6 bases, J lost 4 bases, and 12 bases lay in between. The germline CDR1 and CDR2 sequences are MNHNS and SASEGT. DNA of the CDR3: TGTGCCAGCAGGCTTGGCCGGGGCACTGAAGCTTTCTTT. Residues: CASRLGRGTEAFF.

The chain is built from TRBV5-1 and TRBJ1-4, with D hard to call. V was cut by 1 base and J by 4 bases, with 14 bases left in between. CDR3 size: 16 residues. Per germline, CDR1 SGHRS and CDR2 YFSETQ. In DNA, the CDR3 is TGCGCCAGCAGCTTGTCCCCGGGCCTCAATAATGAAAAACTGTTTTTT. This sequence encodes CASSLSPGLNNEKLFF.